The entry below gives a single T cell receptor beta chain sequence along with its context. Its target is not known. Produced via immunoSEQ multiplex PCR; TCRdb's table is partial and in-frame only. The sample consists of some 2,500,000 clones, 93% of them appearing once. The data are from a study of shared clonotypes between healthy human individuals. Study conclusions and caveats: Larger estimated richness was generally seen in naive subsets than in memory subsets.

A CD45RA+ naive subset and a CD45RA-negative memory subset were split from CD4+ cells. The CDR3 sequence is 13 residues long. V was clipped by 7 bases and J by 5 bases, with 11 bases between them. Germline V lookup: CDR1 SGHTA, CDR2 FQGTGA. What was sequenced was naive CD4+ T cells from PBMCs. Subset specified: CD45RA+ positively selected. This TCR was sampled from a man aged 18 to 30 in good health. Some clones in this sample may be carry-over from other donors' samples. The chain recombines TRBV7-3 with TRBJ2-2; possibly TRBD2 for D (6 bases). CDR3 DNA: TGTGCCAGCACCCTCGCGGGGACCGGGGAGCTGTTTTTT. Encoded protein: CASTLAGTGELFF. Combining the CDR3 with reference TRBV7-3 and TRBJ2-2 gives the whole variable domain GAGVSQTPSNKVTEKGKYVELRCDPISGHTALYWYRQSLGQGPEFLIYFQGTGAADDSGLPNDRFFAVRPEGSVSTLKIQRTERGDSAVYLCASTLAGTGELFFGEGSRLTVL.